Each of the 23 T cell receptor beta chains below was sequenced from the same sample in a study of blood T cell repertoires in COVID-19. This table comes from immunoSEQ multiplex PCR, and its TCRdb copy is limited to in-frame clones, with some not included. The sample lists 150,000 to 200,000 clones; 88% were seen once. Sequencing input: PBMCs or T cells enriched from blood (not recorded which). The source of these receptors is a woman in her late teens or twenties who had recovered from COVID-19.

A few counts support this clone. The genes are TRBV7-3 and TRBJ2-1, with 16 positions matching TRBD2. The CDR3 loop spans 16 amino acids. Per germline, CDR1 SGHTA and CDR2 FQGTGA. The ends lost 2 bases at V and 8 bases at J; junction bases unmatched: 3. Here the CDR3 DNA reads TGTGCCAGCAGCTTATCCGGGACTAGCGGGAGGGATGAGCAGTTCTTC. The encoded protein is CASSLSGTSGRDEQFF.

The chain joins TRBV14 to TRBJ1-2; the match to TRBD1 covers 11 bases. The CDR3 is 16 amino acids. V trimming: 5 bases; J trimming: 3 bases; junction bases outside the gene matches: 8. The germline V gene has CDR1 SGHDN and CDR2 FVKESK. Here the CDR3 DNA reads TGTGCCAGCAGCTCAACCGGGACAGGGGGGGACTATGGCTACACCTTC. It encodes CASSSTGTGGDYGYTF. Using reference TRBV14 and TRBJ1-2 for the parts outside the CDR3, the full variable domain is EAGVTQFPSHSVIEKGQTVTLRCDPISGHDNLYWYRRVMGKEIKFLLHFVKESKQDESGMPNNRFLAERTGGTYSTLKVQPAELEDSGVYFCASSSTGTGGDYGYTFGSGTRLTVV.

The chain employs TRBV18 and TRBJ1-1, with D uncertain. V shed 6 bases and J shed 10 bases, with 15 bases lying between them. From germline, CDR1 is KGHSH and CDR2 LQKENI. This CDR3 has 12 amino acids. As DNA, the CDR3 is TGTGCCAGCTCGCCGGGGAGTTCCGGAGCTTTCTTT. Translation: CASSPGSSGAFF.

The chain links TRBV13 to TRBJ2-7; no definite D call. The CDR3 runs to 13 residues. Germline values: CDR1 PRHDT, CDR2 FYEKMQ (reference sequence). Trimming left V 0 bases short and J 5 bases short, with 8 bases between. DNA for the CDR3: TGTGCCAGCAGCTTAGGGACAACCGACGAGCAGTACTTC. Translation: CASSLGTTDEQYF.

The rearrangement joins TRBV30 to TRBJ1-4; D is perhaps TRBD1 (5 bases). V lost 1 base, J lost 7 bases, and 10 bases lay in between. Germline V CDR1 and CDR2: GTSNPN, SVGIG (reference sequence). This CDR3 has 13 amino acids. The CDR3 spells CAWSAGWIEKLFF. The CDR3 nucleotides are TGTGCCTGGAGTGCAGGGTGGATTGAAAAACTGTTTTTT. The full variable domain, its missing parts supplied by reference TRBV30 and TRBJ1-4, is SQTIHQWPATLVQPVGSPLSLECTVEGTSNPNLYWYRQAAGRGLQLLFYSVGIGQISSEVPQNLSASRPQDRQFILSSKKLLLSDSGFYLCAWSAGWIEKLFFGSGTQLSVL.

The rearrangement uses TRBV7-8 and TRBJ2-7; no clear D gene. There are 11 residues in the CDR3. Per germline, CDR1 SGHVS and CDR2 FQNEAQ. The germline V and J ends were trimmed by 3 bases and 4 bases, with 4 bases remaining between them. Here the CDR3 DNA reads TGTGCCAGCAGCTTTAGATACGAGCAGTACTTC. Translation gives CASSFRYEQYF.

This chain links TRBV3-1 (or the pseudogene TRBV3-2) with TRBJ1-6; D may be TRBD1 (6 bases). The V gene's germline CDR1 is LGHDT and CDR2 YNNKEL (reference sequence). This CDR3 spans 17 amino acids. V was shortened by 1 base and J by 7 bases, with 17 bases between the two germline ends. The CDR3 sequence: CASSQVGSGAGNSPLHF. The CDR3 region has the DNA TGTGCCAGCAGCCAAGTTGGGTCAGGGGCTGGCAATTCACCCCTCCACTTT.

This chain joins TRBV6-5 and TRBJ1-2; 10 bases agree with TRBD1. The J segment lost 3 bases and the V segment lost 4 bases, leaving 2 bases of the junction unmatched. In germline, CDR1 is MNHEY, CDR2 SVGAGI. The CDR3 contains 14 residues. The CDR3 sequence is CASSWGTGDYGYTF. The CDR3, as DNA: TGTGCCAGCAGTTGGGGGACAGGGGACTATGGCTACACCTTC.

This chain connects TRBV27 to TRBJ2-7, with 7 positions matching TRBD1. The CDR3 totals 14 residues. Germline assignment: CDR1 MNHEY and CDR2 SMNVEV (reference sequence). J was trimmed by 0 bases and V by 6 bases; bases with no gene match: 5. The DNA for the CDR3 is TGTGCCAGCAGACTCAGGGACAGCTCCTACGAGCAGTACTTC. Amino acid sequence: CASRLRDSSYEQYF.

This clone was picked up one time. The chain joins TRBV28 to TRBJ2-7, with D possibly being TRBD1 (6 bases). The CDR3 is 14 amino acids. Germline CDR1 MDHEN, CDR2 SYDVKM. V was trimmed by 6 bases and J by 3 bases, leaving 15 bases between them. Here the CDR3 DNA reads TGTGCCAGCAGGGGACAAAAGATTGTCTACGAGCAGTACTTC. This sequence encodes CASRGQKIVYEQYF. Using reference TRBV28 and TRBJ2-7 for the parts outside the CDR3, the full variable domain is DVKVTQSSRYLVKRTGEKVFLECVQDMDHENMFWYRQDPGLGLRLIYFSYDVKMKEKGDIPEGYSVSREKKERFSLILESASTNQTSMYLCASRGQKIVYEQYFGPGTRLTVT.

In DNA, the CDR3 is TGTGCCAGCAGCCAAGGGACTAGCGGACCCTACGAGCAGTACTTC. Protein product: CASSQGTSGPYEQYF. The rearrangement links TRBV3-1 (or the pseudogene TRBV3-2) to TRBJ2-7; 10 bases line up with TRBD2. This CDR3 is built from 15 residues. V lost 1 base, J lost 2 bases, and 2 bases stayed unmatched. Per the germline V gene, CDR1 is LGHDT and CDR2 is YNNKEL (reference sequence).

V usage is TRBV10-1 and J usage is TRBJ1-5, with D possibly being TRBD1 (6 bases). V lost 10 bases and J lost 5, with 18 bases in between. CDR3 size: 14 residues. Germline V gives CDR1 WNHNN, CDR2 SYGVQD (reference sequence). CDR3 bases: TGCGCCATCCTGGACAGCTATGCTGATCAGCCCCAGCATTTT. Translating gives CAILDSYADQPQHF.

V usage is TRBV12-3 or TRBV12-4 and J usage is TRBJ1-3; D not resolved. V was pared by 8 bases and J by 0 bases, with 8 bases between. This CDR3 comprises 13 residues. The CDR3 here is CASQESSGNTIYF. DNA of the CDR3: TGTGCCAGCCAAGAGAGCTCTGGAAACACCATATATTTT.

In this sample, this clone turned up a few times. The chain is built from TRBV28 and TRBJ1-5; D perhaps matches TRBD1 (5 bases). The CDR3 has 12 amino acids. Looked up from germline, CDR1 is MDHEN and CDR2 is SYDVKM. V dropped 6 bases and J dropped 7 bases, with 10 bases sitting between them. The CDR3: CASSWGEQPQHF. The CDR3 bases are TGTGCCAGCAGCTGGGGGGAACAGCCCCAGCATTTT. Using reference TRBV28 and TRBJ1-5 for the parts outside the CDR3, the full variable domain is DVKVTQSSRYLVKRTGEKVFLECVQDMDHENMFWYRQDPGLGLRLIYFSYDVKMKEKGDIPEGYSVSREKKERFSLILESASTNQTSMYLCASSWGEQPQHFGDGTRLSIL.

CDR3 coding DNA: TGCAGTGCGGGAGACAGGGAGCAGTACTTC. This encodes CSAGDREQYF. V gene TRBV20-1 combines with J gene TRBJ2-7, with a tentative D call TRBD1 (6 bases). V gave up 6 bases and J gave up 7 bases, with 10 bases separating them. This CDR3 is 10 amino acids long. Looked up from germline, CDR1 is DFQATT and CDR2 is SNEGSKA (reference sequence).

The chain has TRBV9 and TRBJ2-7, with D uncertain. The length of the CDR3 is 13 residues. The ends were cut back, 2 bases at V and 1 base at J, with 7 bases in the middle. Germline loops: CDR1 SGDLS, CDR2 YYNGEE. CDR3 nucleotides: TGTGCCAGCAGCGTGACGGAGTCCTACGAGCAGTACTTC. It yields the protein CASSVTESYEQYF.

This chain links TRBV4-1 with TRBJ2-2, with 8 bases lining up with TRBD1. The germline V gene encodes CDR1 MGHRA and CDR2 YSYEKL. The CDR3 runs to 15 residues. J lost 6 bases, V lost 3 bases, and 6 bases had no gene match. CDR3 in amino acids: CASSQSAGGPGELFF. The CDR3 DNA reads TGCGCCAGCAGCCAGAGCGCAGGGGGCCCCGGGGAGCTGTTTTTT.

This clone showed up just once. V and J are TRBV20-1 and TRBJ2-7; the D is unclear. The CDR3 loop spans 10 amino acids. CDR1 DFQATT and CDR2 SNEGSKA come from the germline V gene (reference sequence). V lost 2 bases and J lost 6, with 5 bases in between. The CDR3 is CSARLLEQYF. CDR3 bases: TGCAGTGCTAGACTTCTCGAGCAGTACTTC.

The chain employs TRBV28 and TRBJ2-2; 9 positions match TRBD2. J lost 1 base, V lost 10 bases, and 4 bases had no gene match. The CDR3 spans 14 residues. CDR1 and CDR2 (germline): MDHEN, SYDVKM. The CDR3 here is CATRLAENTGELFF. The DNA for the CDR3 is TGTGCCACCCGACTAGCGGAGAACACCGGGGAGCTGTTTTTT. The full variable domain, in which reference TRBV28 and TRBJ2-2 provide the parts outside the CDR3, is DVKVTQSSRYLVKRTGEKVFLECVQDMDHENMFWYRQDPGLGLRLIYFSYDVKMKEKGDIPEGYSVSREKKERFSLILESASTNQTSMYLCATRLAENTGELFFGEGSRLTVL.

The V and J genes are TRBV12-3 or TRBV12-4 and TRBJ1-5, with D unresolved. The CDR3 length is 13 residues. V lost 5 bases and J lost 6, with 11 bases in between. CDR3 protein: CASSVVEGQPQHF. The CDR3 coding sequence is TGTGCCAGCAGTGTCGTCGAGGGTCAGCCCCAGCATTTT.

The chain couples TRBV5-6 to TRBJ2-6; D unclear. The CDR3 contains 14 residues. Germline CDR1 is SGHDT and CDR2 is YYEEEE. V was shortened by 4 bases and J by 2 bases, with 7 bases between the two germline ends. The CDR3: CASSLPAGANVLTF. CDR3 sequence (DNA): TGTGCCAGCAGCCTGCCAGCTGGGGCCAACGTCCTGACTTTC.

V is TRBV20-1 and J is TRBJ2-3; 10 bases match TRBD2. Trimming cost V 3 bases and J 6 bases; bases outside gene matches: 9. There are 15 residues in the CDR3. The V gene's germline CDR1 is DFQATT and CDR2 SNEGSKA (reference sequence). DNA for the CDR3: TGCAGTGCTAGTTCCGTGACTAGCGGGTCCGATACGCAGTATTTT. It yields the protein CSASSVTSGSDTQYF.

This chain connects TRBV20-1 to TRBJ1-2; no clear D. The CDR3 covers 11 residues. V was cut by 3 bases and J by 4 bases, with 6 bases left in between. Per germline, CDR1 DFQATT and CDR2 SNEGSKA (reference sequence). The CDR3 loop reads CSASGGYGYTF. The CDR3 DNA is TGCAGTGCTAGCGGCGGCTATGGCTACACCTTC.